The 10 T cell receptor beta chains given below trace back to one sample, sequenced in a study of blood T cell repertoires in COVID-19. Only in-frame clones appear in the TCRdb table, and some are missing; sequencing was by immunoSEQ multiplex PCR. Of about 210,000 clones listed, about 91% were seen once; the top ten hold roughly 1.2%. Source material: peripheral blood. Receptor source: a man younger than 45 with acute or convalescent COVID-19.

Details on this clone: The same CDR3 arises from other DNA sequences in this sample as well. This chain uses TRBV28 with TRBJ2-7; TRBD2 agrees at 11 bases. The CDR3 totals 13 residues. The junction had 4 bases not matched to a gene; V was cut back by 6 bases and J by 6 bases. The germline gives CDR1 MDHEN, CDR2 SYDVKM. This CDR3 is CASRPGLAAEQYF. The CDR3, as DNA: TGTGCCAGCAGGCCGGGACTAGCGGCCGAGCAGTACTTC. Based on the CDR3 plus reference TRBV28 and TRBJ2-7, the full variable domain is DVKVTQSSRYLVKRTGEKVFLECVQDMDHENMFWYRQDPGLGLRLIYFSYDVKMKEKGDIPEGYSVSREKKERFSLILESASTNQTSMYLCASRPGLAAEQYFGPGTRLTVT.

The rearrangement links TRBV6-1 to TRBJ2-4, with TRBD2 matching over 13 bases. Losses at the gene ends were 2 bases for V and 8 bases for J; bases not matched to a gene: 6. The germline V gene encodes CDR1 MNHNS and CDR2 SASEGT. This CDR3 has 16 amino acids. The CDR3 DNA is TGTGCCAGCAGTGAAAGACTAGCGGGGGGATTTGACATTCAGTACTTC. Translated, it gives CASSERLAGGFDIQYF.

The chain recombines TRBV5-1 with TRBJ1-3; no clear D gene. This CDR3 is built from 15 residues. Per the germline V gene, CDR1 is SGHRS and CDR2 is YFSETQ. The V end lost 4 bases, the J end lost 4 bases, and 15 bases lay between the germline ends. The CDR3 DNA sequence: TGCGCCAGCAGCGGAGGACGGTGGAAAGGAAACACCATATATTTT. It codes for CASSGGRWKGNTIYF.

The chain employs TRBV5-4 and TRBJ2-3, with D tentatively TRBD2 (6 bases). CDR3 length: 16 residues. The ends were cut back, 0 bases at V and 2 bases at J, with 13 bases in the middle. Germline CDR1 reads SGHNT; CDR2 reads YYREEE (reference sequence). CDR3 in DNA: TGTGCCAGCAGCTTGGGGCTAGCGAAACTCACAGATACGCAGTATTTT. This codes for CASSLGLAKLTDTQYF.

This sequence joins TRBV20-1 and TRBJ2-7; TRBD2 agrees at 7 bases. V dropped 6 bases and J dropped 6; count of bases not matched to a gene: 5. The germline gives CDR1 DFQATT, CDR2 SNEGSKA (reference sequence). CDR3 length: 11 residues. The CDR3 region is CSAPRTSEQYF. As DNA, the CDR3 is TGCAGTGCCCCCCGGACTAGCGAGCAGTACTTC.

This chain uses TRBV11-3 with TRBJ2-3; 12 bases are a match to TRBD1. This CDR3 region has 16 residues. V shed 0 bases and J 5 bases; nucleotides not matched to a gene: 3. CDR1 is SGHNT and CDR2 is YENEEA in the germline V gene. The CDR3 DNA is TGTGCCAGCAGCTTAGAGGGACAGGGGGCAGGAGATACGCAGTATTTT. This gives the protein CASSLEGQGAGDTQYF.

The CDR3 spells CASSHRVPLNTEAFF. CDR3 DNA: TGTGCCAGCAGCCACAGGGTCCCACTGAACACTGAAGCTTTCTTT. The chain combines TRBV5-6 with TRBJ1-1; a weak D match, TRBD1 (6 bases). The germline V gene has CDR1 SGHDT and CDR2 YYEEEE. V gave up 4 bases and J gave up 0 bases, with 13 bases separating them. The CDR3 contains 15 residues.

V gene TRBV23-1 combines with J gene TRBJ1-1, with 8 bases matching TRBD1. TRBV23-1 is recorded as an ORF, its role being uncertain. Losses at the gene ends were 3 bases for V and 4 bases for J; bases not matched to a gene: 16. The CDR3 covers 18 residues. The CDR3 protein is CASSHSDREGVVCTEAFF. The CDR3 region has the DNA TGCGCCAGCAGTCACTCGGACAGGGAAGGTGTTGTCTGCACTGAAGCTTTCTTT.

This clone came up once. This chain uses TRBV27 with TRBJ1-4; no clear D. Trimming cost V 3 bases and J 7 bases, with 15 bases left between them. The germline V gene encodes CDR1 MNHEY and CDR2 SMNVEV (reference sequence). The CDR3 is made up of 15 amino acids. The CDR3 spells CASSLKGERPEKLFF. In DNA form, the CDR3 reads TGTGCCAGCAGTTTGAAAGGAGAGAGGCCTGAAAAACTGTTTTTT. The full variable domain, rest sourced from reference TRBV27 and TRBJ1-4, is EAQVTQNPRYLITVTGKKLTVTCSQNMNHEYMSWYRQDPGLGLRQIYYSMNVEVTDKGDVPEGYKVSRKEKRNFPLILESPSPNQTSLYFCASSLKGERPEKLFFGSGTQLSVL.

The V gene is TRBV30, the J gene TRBJ1-1; D remains ambiguous. CDR3 size: 12 residues. Germline V gene lookup returns CDR1 GTSNPN and CDR2 SVGIG (reference sequence). The V end lost 3 bases, the J end lost 10 bases, and 15 bases lay between the germline ends. The CDR3 is CAWSDSGVGAFF. CDR3 DNA: TGTGCCTGGAGCGACTCCGGGGTCGGAGCTTTCTTT.